These T cell receptor beta chains were read from a single sample in a study of T-cell reconstitution after alpha-beta-depleted transplantation in children. Via MiXCR, TCRdb re-called the PCR reads, giving one row per CDR3 protein. The table lists hundreds of thousands of distinct CDR3 sequences, 10% to 15% of them singletons. The sample here was PBMCs, mostly from graft donor cells, taken 360 days after TCRalphabeta/CD19-depleted stem cell transplant. These receptors originate from a male patient under 18 who had a stem cell transplant for acute myeloid leukemia, so the T cells may come from the graft donor. Both conserved end residues are part of each CDR3. A D gene is named only where the DNA matches it firmly. Expanded clones get a size class; other rows say once, few or many, or leave the size out.

V gene: TRBV3-1; D gene: TRBD1; clone size: few; J gene: TRBJ2-7; CDR3 protein: CASSLFSGQGSYEQYF; CDR3 DNA: TGTGCCAGCAGCCTTTTTTCCGGACAGGGCTCCTACGAGCAGTACTTC
V gene: TRBV27; D gene: TRBD1; clone size: .; J gene: TRBJ1-5; CDR3 protein: CASSLLGQGANQPQHF; CDR3 DNA: TGTGCCAGCAGTTTATTGGGACAGGGGGCAAATCAGCCCCAGCATTTT
V gene: TRBV3-1; D gene: .; clone size: many; J gene: TRBJ2-1; CDR3 protein: CASSQEDVSGGYNEQFF; CDR3 DNA: TGTGCCAGCAGCCAAGAAGATGTAAGCGGAGGCTACAATGAGCAGTTCTTC
V gene: TRBV7-2; D gene: TRBD1; clone size: few; J gene: TRBJ2-1; CDR3 protein: CASSLEGTGPYNEQFF; CDR3 DNA: TGTGCCAGCAGCTTAGAAGGGACAGGGCCCTACAATGAGCAGTTCTTC
V gene: TRBV20-1; D gene: TRBD1; clone size: few; J gene: TRBJ1-1; CDR3 protein: CSARLMLVWGQGGTEAFF; CDR3 DNA: TGCAGCGCTCGCCTGATGCTAGTCTGGGGACAGGGGGGCACTGAAGCTTTCTTT
V gene: TRBV7-6; D gene: TRBD2; clone size: .; J gene: TRBJ2-5; CDR3 protein: CASSLGTSGSAETQYF; CDR3 DNA: TGTGCCAGCAGCTTAGGTACTAGCGGGTCAGCGGAGACCCAGTACTTC
V gene: TRBV10-3; D gene: TRBD1; clone size: few; J gene: TRBJ2-7; CDR3 protein: CAISEDRAYEQYF; CDR3 DNA: TGTGCCATCAGTGAAGACAGGGCCTACGAGCAGTACTTC
V gene: TRBV29-1; D gene: TRBD2; clone size: few; J gene: TRBJ2-2; CDR3 protein: CSVGPSGDTGELFF; CDR3 DNA: TGCAGCGTTGGGCCTAGCGGGGACACCGGGGAGCTGTTTTTT
V gene: TRBV7-2; D gene: TRBD2; clone size: many; J gene: TRBJ2-7; CDR3 protein: CASSLPTSGIGMAHYYEQYF; CDR3 DNA: TGTGCCAGCAGCCTACCGACTAGCGGGATCGGAATGGCCCATTACTACGAGCAGTACTTC
V gene: TRBV29-1; D gene: .; clone size: few; J gene: TRBJ2-3; CDR3 protein: CSVDGTLNGRDTQYF; CDR3 DNA: TGCAGCGTAGACGGGACACTGAATGGCCGCGATACGCAGTATTTT
V gene: TRBV12-3/TRBV12-4; D gene: TRBD1; clone size: many; J gene: TRBJ2-2; CDR3 protein: CARRGQTGELFF; CDR3 DNA: TGTGCCCGCAGGGGGCAGACCGGGGAGCTGTTTTTT
V gene: TRBV5-8; D gene: .; clone size: .; J gene: TRBJ1-1; CDR3 protein: CASTHTGTQNTEAFF; CDR3 DNA: TGTGCCAGCACACATACCGGGACACAGAACACTGAAGCTTTCTTT
V gene: TRBV5-1; D gene: .; clone size: few; J gene: TRBJ2-7; CDR3 protein: CASSPWTTYEQYF; CDR3 DNA: TGCGCCAGCAGCCCCTGGACTACCTACGAGCAGTACTTC
V gene: TRBV13; D gene: TRBD2; clone size: .; J gene: TRBJ2-3; CDR3 protein: CASSPPASGRWGTDTQYF; CDR3 DNA: TGTGCCAGCAGCCCTCCCGCTAGCGGGAGGTGGGGCACAGATACGCAGTATTTT
V gene: TRBV27; D gene: TRBD1; clone size: .; J gene: TRBJ2-3; CDR3 protein: CASSGNRGEDTQYF; CDR3 DNA: TGTGCCAGCAGTGGCAACAGGGGGGAAGATACGCAGTATTTT
V gene: TRBV7-2; D gene: .; clone size: few; J gene: TRBJ2-7; CDR3 protein: CASSLDIWTPEQYF; CDR3 DNA: TGTGCCAGCAGCTTAGATATATGGACCCCCGAGCAGTACTTC
V gene: TRBV13; D gene: TRBD2; clone size: few; J gene: TRBJ2-1; CDR3 protein: CASSFVSSGKVNEQFF; CDR3 DNA: TGTGCCAGCAGCTTCGTGTCTAGCGGTAAGGTAAATGAGCAGTTCTTC
V gene: TRBV2; D gene: .; clone size: .; J gene: TRBJ2-2; CDR3 protein: CASSVTLEAGELFF; CDR3 DNA: TGTGCCAGCAGTGTAACACTAGAGGCCGGGGAGCTGTTTTTT
V gene: TRBV2; D gene: .; clone size: few; J gene: TRBJ2-3; CDR3 protein: CASTEPAGSTDTQYF; CDR3 DNA: TGTGCCAGCACCGAACCGGCGGGAAGCACAGATACGCAGTATTTT
V gene: TRBV12-3/TRBV12-4; D gene: TRBD2; clone size: few; J gene: TRBJ2-7; CDR3 protein: CASSSLREGGEQYF; CDR3 DNA: TGTGCCAGCAGTTCCCTCAGGGAGGGCGGAGAGCAGTACTTC
V gene: TRBV27; D gene: .; clone size: few; J gene: TRBJ2-2; CDR3 protein: CASSLLGWTGELFF; CDR3 DNA: TGTGCCAGCAGTTTATTGGGGTGGACCGGGGAGCTGTTTTTT
V gene: TRBV7-3; D gene: .; clone size: few; J gene: TRBJ1-1; CDR3 protein: CASSLAGGPNEAFF; CDR3 DNA: TGTGCCAGCAGCTTAGCGGGGGGCCCGAATGAAGCTTTCTTC
V gene: TRBV29-1; D gene: .; clone size: .; J gene: TRBJ2-1; CDR3 protein: CSVEDPRYNEQFF; CDR3 DNA: TGCAGCGTTGAAGATCCCCGTTACAATGAGCAGTTCTTC
V gene: TRBV6-2/TRBV6-3; D gene: .; clone size: few; J gene: TRBJ2-2; CDR3 protein: CASADPLRSNTGELFF; CDR3 DNA: TGTGCCAGCGCCGATCCCCTGCGGTCGAACACCGGGGAGCTGTTTTTT
V gene: TRBV5-8; D gene: .; clone size: few; J gene: TRBJ2-7; CDR3 protein: CASSSETASYEQYF; CDR3 DNA: TGTGCCAGCAGCTCCGAAACGGCCTCCTACGAGCAGTACTTC
V gene: TRBV20-1; D gene: .; clone size: few; J gene: TRBJ2-3; CDR3 protein: CSAPVDGVGPDTQYF; CDR3 DNA: TGCAGTGCTCCGGTAGATGGGGTTGGTCCAGATACGCAGTATTTT
V gene: TRBV15; D gene: TRBD2; clone size: many; J gene: TRBJ2-1; CDR3 protein: CATSRDVAGVFEQFF; CDR3 DNA: TGTGCCACCAGCAGAGATGTAGCGGGAGTTTTTGAGCAGTTCTTC
V gene: TRBV7-3; D gene: .; clone size: .; J gene: TRBJ1-1; CDR3 protein: CASSLSPVWIKAQNTEAFF; CDR3 DNA: TGTGCCAGCAGTCTCTCCCCGGTATGGATCAAAGCTCAGAACACTGAAGCTTTCTTT
V gene: TRBV4-3; D gene: .; clone size: .; J gene: TRBJ2-3; CDR3 protein: CASSQDPGDGTDTQYF; CDR3 DNA: TGCGCCAGCAGCCAAGATCCAGGGGATGGCACAGATACGCAGTATTTT
V gene: TRBV19; D gene: .; clone size: few; J gene: TRBJ2-7; CDR3 protein: CASSQPDTVSYEQYF; CDR3 DNA: TGTGCCAGTAGTCAACCGGACACCGTATCCTACGAGCAGTACTTC
V gene: TRBV20-1; D gene: TRBD1; clone size: .; J gene: TRBJ2-3; CDR3 protein: CSAGDRRGTDTQYF; CDR3 DNA: TGCAGTGCCGGGGACAGGCGGGGCACAGATACGCAGTATTTT
V gene: TRBV7-6; D gene: .; clone size: few; J gene: TRBJ2-7; CDR3 protein: CASSLAGVGSSYEQYF; CDR3 DNA: TGTGCCAGCAGCTTAGCTGGGGTCGGGAGTTCCTACGAGCAGTACTTC
V gene: TRBV7-3; D gene: TRBD2; clone size: .; J gene: TRBJ2-3; CDR3 protein: CASRGSGTTDTQYF; CDR3 DNA: TGTGCCAGCAGGGGTAGCGGGACCACAGATACGCAGTATTTT
V gene: TRBV20-1; D gene: .; clone size: many; J gene: TRBJ2-5; CDR3 protein: CSAQLLVGGTQYF; CDR3 DNA: TGCAGTGCTCAATTATTAGTCGGGGGGACCCAGTACTTC
V gene: TRBV29-1; D gene: TRBD2; clone size: many; J gene: TRBJ2-1; CDR3 protein: CSVGPSGRDVKGKRNEQFF; CDR3 DNA: TGCAGCGTTGGCCCTAGCGGGAGGGACGTCAAGGGTAAGAGGAATGAGCAGTTCTTC
V gene: TRBV3-1; D gene: .; clone size: .; J gene: TRBJ2-1; CDR3 protein: CASSLLGQAYNEQFF; CDR3 DNA: TGTGCCAGCAGCCTGTTAGGGCAGGCCTACAATGAGCAGTTCTTC
V gene: TRBV5-5; D gene: .; clone size: few; J gene: TRBJ1-5; CDR3 protein: CASSLHRSNQPQHF; CDR3 DNA: TGTGCCAGCAGCTTACACAGGAGCAATCAGCCCCAGCATTTT
V gene: TRBV28; D gene: TRBD1; clone size: .; J gene: TRBJ2-7; CDR3 protein: CASSSNPPGQGYYEQYF; CDR3 DNA: TGTGCCAGCAGTTCCAACCCACCGGGACAGGGCTACTACGAGCAGTACTTC
V gene: TRBV5-1; D gene: TRBD2; clone size: .; J gene: TRBJ2-3; CDR3 protein: CASSLVAGGPPDTQYF; CDR3 DNA: TGCGCCAGCAGCTTGGTGGCGGGAGGGCCTCCAGATACGCAGTATTTT
V gene: TRBV20-1; D gene: .; clone size: .; J gene: TRBJ1-4; CDR3 protein: CSARGVGVAVLNEKLFF; CDR3 DNA: TGCAGTGCTAGAGGGGTGGGGGTGGCTGTACTAAACGAAAAACTGTTTTTT
V gene: TRBV28; D gene: TRBD1; clone size: .; J gene: TRBJ1-2; CDR3 protein: CASSLLSQGANGYTF; CDR3 DNA: TGTGCCAGCAGTTTATTGAGCCAGGGGGCGAATGGCTACACCTTC
V gene: TRBV28; D gene: TRBD1; clone size: .; J gene: TRBJ2-5; CDR3 protein: CASSFLDRVIETQYF; CDR3 DNA: TGTGCCAGCAGTTTCTTGGACAGGGTTATAGAGACCCAGTACTTC